The rows below give T cell receptor beta chains drawn from one sample of a study of cytomegalovirus exposure and HLA in healthy donors. Produced via immunoSEQ multiplex PCR; TCRdb's table is partial and in-frame only. The data hold more than 60,000 clones, with 96% observed a single time. Sequencing was carried out using PBMCs. These receptors were obtained from a young woman in good health and CMV-seropositive. The CDR3 runs from the conserved cysteine through the conserved F or W. Fields, in order: D gene, V gene, CDR3 protein. The D gene is left open where the match is weak.

d_call: TRBD2; v_call: TRBV27; cdr3_aa: CASSFRLAGDEQFF
d_call: TRBD2; v_call: TRBV5-4; cdr3_aa: CASSLLTSAHNEQFF
d_call: TRBD2; v_call: TRBV5-4; cdr3_aa: CASSSRRSGSPETQYF
d_call: -; v_call: TRBV28; cdr3_aa: CASSFEGEKNTEAFF
d_call: TRBD2; v_call: TRBV7-2; cdr3_aa: CASSKIAGGPGNEQFF
d_call: TRBD2; v_call: TRBV4-3; cdr3_aa: CASSQAEAGVYEQYF
d_call: TRBD1; v_call: TRBV27; cdr3_aa: CASTSGQGVYNEQFF
d_call: -; v_call: TRBV6-6; cdr3_aa: CASSYKVTMGANVLTF
d_call: -; v_call: TRBV27; cdr3_aa: CASTQRAFSGANVLTF
d_call: -; v_call: TRBV19; cdr3_aa: CASSIADASTDTQYF
d_call: TRBD2; v_call: TRBV27; cdr3_aa: CASSSSGRAGTDTQYF
d_call: -; v_call: TRBV30; cdr3_aa: CAWRERSSYEQYF
d_call: -; v_call: TRBV5-1; cdr3_aa: CASSLSANTEAFF
d_call: -; v_call: TRBV28; cdr3_aa: CASSPGTAGGTEAFF
d_call: TRBD2; v_call: TRBV28; cdr3_aa: CASSWIAGGKRNEQFF